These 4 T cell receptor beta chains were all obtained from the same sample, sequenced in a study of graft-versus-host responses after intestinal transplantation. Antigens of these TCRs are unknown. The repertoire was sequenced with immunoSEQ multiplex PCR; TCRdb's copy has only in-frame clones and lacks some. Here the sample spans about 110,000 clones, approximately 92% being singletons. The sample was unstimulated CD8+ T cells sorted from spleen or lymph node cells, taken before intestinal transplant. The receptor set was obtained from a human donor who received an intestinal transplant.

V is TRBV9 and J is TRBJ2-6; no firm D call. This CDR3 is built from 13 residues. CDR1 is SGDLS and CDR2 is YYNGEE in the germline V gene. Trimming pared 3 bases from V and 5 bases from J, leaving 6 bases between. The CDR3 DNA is TGTGCCAGCAGCGAGTCTCGGGCCAACGTCCTGACTTTC. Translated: CASSESRANVLTF.

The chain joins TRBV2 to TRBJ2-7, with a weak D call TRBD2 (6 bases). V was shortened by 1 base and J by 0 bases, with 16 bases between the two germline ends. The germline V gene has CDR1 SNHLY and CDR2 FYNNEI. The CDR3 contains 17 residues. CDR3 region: CASSEEGGARSSYEQYF. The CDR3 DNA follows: TGTGCCAGCAGTGAAGAGGGAGGAGCGAGGAGCTCCTACGAGCAGTACTTC.

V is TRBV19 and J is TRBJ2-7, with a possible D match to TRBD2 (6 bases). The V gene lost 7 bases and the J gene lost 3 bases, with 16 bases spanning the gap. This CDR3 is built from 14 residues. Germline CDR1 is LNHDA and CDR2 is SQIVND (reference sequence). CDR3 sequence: CASMGSREDYEQYF. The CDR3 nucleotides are TGTGCCAGTATGGGGTCAAGGGAGGACTACGAGCAGTACTTC.

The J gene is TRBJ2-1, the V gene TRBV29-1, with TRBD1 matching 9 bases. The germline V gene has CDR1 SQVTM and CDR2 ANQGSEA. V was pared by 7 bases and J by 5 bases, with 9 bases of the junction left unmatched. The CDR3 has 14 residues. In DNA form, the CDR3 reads TGCAGCGCCCCAGGGACAGGGCTACACAATGAGCAGTTCTTC. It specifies CSAPGTGLHNEQFF.